The clone carrying this T cell receptor (beta chain) has a count of ten or more. Its antigen is currently unknown. This sample is drawn from a study of neurological immune-mediated disorders. Study details: The study included about 34 multiple sclerosis patients, 31 relapsing-remitting and 3 secondary progressive. Whole-study findings and limits: When the repertoires were grouped phylogenetically, those of 18 of the 34 multiple sclerosis patients came together in a single cluster of related CDR3 sequences, which points to a possible repertoire-level signature. Private repertoires in all groups were suggested, as expanded clones shared no CDR3 amino acid sequences across subjects.

Trimming cost V 6 bases and J 7 bases; bases outside gene matches: 8. Germline CDR1 is SNHLY and CDR2 is FYNNEI. The CDR3 runs to 15 residues. TCRdb ran MiXCR on the 5' RACE reads and lists one entry per CDR3 protein. The profile shows 50,000 to 65,000 distinct CDR3 sequences, 3.6% of them singletons. The chain is built from TRBV2 and TRBJ2-2; 10 bases map to TRBD2. The origin of this receptor is a man aged 30 to 39 with multiple sclerosis. Specimen: PBMCs. The chain's CDR3 is CASRPSGSSVGELFF. CDR3 bases: TGTGCCAGCAGACCTAGCGGGAGCAGTGTCGGGGAGCTGTTTTTT.